This TCR beta chain was recorded in a study of human thymus T cells. TCRdb keeps only in-frame clones here, not all; method: immunoSEQ multiplex PCR. Altogether tens of thousands of clones are present, approximately 93% being singletons, with the ten largest covering roughly 5.6%. Whole-study findings and limits: Use of V and J genes seemed skewed within the thymic and blood repertoires.

Healthy Finnish infants undergoing corrective surgery for congenital heart defects were the donors. Four of the eight donors gave about 0.5-1 mL blood during surgery. All available leukocytes, rather than a set cell count, yielded the blood DNA. As concerns this clone: Its antigen is not known.

J lost 4 bases, V lost 7 bases, and 2 bases had no gene match. This CDR3 region has 13 residues. Germline assignment: CDR1 MNHNS and CDR2 SASEGT. Sequencing was done on a sample of blood. This receptor was identified in a boy under two years old with a congenital heart defect but otherwise immunologically healthy. The chain combines TRBV6-1 with TRBJ2-7, with 12 bases matching TRBD2. This CDR3 is CASTTSGGYEQYF. In DNA form, the CDR3 reads TGTGCCAGCACGACTAGCGGGGGTTACGAGCAGTACTTC.